The 27 T cell receptor beta chains reported below all come from one sample, sequenced in a study of CDR3 diversity in severe acne. TCRdb independently ran MiXCR on the PCR reads; one entry per CDR3 protein. The table records more than 85,000 distinct CDR3 sequences, around half of them present only once. Sequencing was done on a sample of blood. Receptors originate from a male donor in good health, serving as a control.

This chain connects TRBV20-1 to TRBJ2-7; 10 nucleotides match TRBD2. V lost 6 bases, J lost 3 bases, and 5 bases stayed unmatched. The CDR3 loop spans 13 amino acids. Germline-derived CDR1 and CDR2 are DFQATT and SNEGSKA (reference sequence). In DNA form, the CDR3 reads TGCAGTGCCGGGACTAGCGCACGCTACGAGCAGTACTTC. Residues: CSAGTSARYEQYF.

The table lists this clonotype with many counts. The chain uses TRBV11-1 and TRBJ2-1, with D hard to call. The CDR3 loop spans 13 amino acids. Trimming cost V 2 bases and J 8 bases, with 10 bases left between them. Germline V CDR1 and CDR2: SGHAT, FQDESV (reference sequence). The CDR3 protein is CASSLQVLYEQFF. CDR3 DNA: TGTGCCAGCAGCTTACAGGTATTATATGAGCAGTTCTTC. Full variable domain (rest looked up from reference TRBV11-1 and TRBJ2-1): EAEVAQSPRYKITEKSQAVAFWCDPISGHATLYWYRQILGQGPELLVQFQDESVVDDSQLPKDRFSAERLKGVDSTLKIQPAELGDSAMYLCASSLQVLYEQFFGPGTRLTVL.

The chain employs TRBV5-1 and TRBJ1-5; no reliable D call. The CDR3 runs 15 residues. Deletions cut 4 bases from V and 0 bases from J, with 11 bases between. Germline values: CDR1 SGHRS, CDR2 YFSETQ. This chain's CDR3 is CASSVGISSNQPQHF. The CDR3 bases are TGCGCCAGCAGCGTAGGTATATCTAGCAATCAGCCCCAGCATTTT.

Of note for this clonotype: A read error may explain this, as a much larger clone is one base away. The missing conserved phenylalanine or tryptophan at the end of this CDR3 makes a read error likely. The chain has TRBV4-2 and TRBJ2-5; 9 positions agree with TRBD2. V lost 0 bases, J lost 7 bases, and 6 bases stayed unmatched. From germline, CDR1 is LGHNA and CDR2 YNFKEQ. CDR3 size: 15 residues. The DNA of the CDR3 is TGTGCCAGCAGCCAAGAGGGGACTAGCCCGAGGACCCAGTACTGC. This translates into CASSQEGTSPRTQYC.

The chain combines TRBV20-1 with TRBJ1-4; D call uncertain. CDR1 is DFQATT, CDR2 SNEGSKA, per germline (reference sequence). V was shortened by 4 bases and J by 0 bases, with 6 bases between the two germline ends. The CDR3 has 13 amino acids. Here the CDR3 reads CSANRATNEKLFF. CDR3 in DNA: TGCAGTGCTAATCGTGCAACTAATGAAAAACTGTTTTTT.

Worth noting for this clonotype: A much larger clone lies a single base off, so this may be a read error. The rearrangement links TRBV27 to TRBJ2-7; 15 bases are shared with TRBD2. The germline V gene has CDR1 MNHEY and CDR2 SMNVEV (reference sequence). This CDR3 contains 15 residues. The chain's CDR3 is CASSLGTSGGREQCF. Here the CDR3 DNA reads TGTGCCAGCAGTCTGGGGACTAGCGGGGGGCGGGAGCAGTGCTTC.

CDR3 region: CASSLSHVTDTQYF. The CDR3 DNA reads as TGCGCCAGCAGCTTGAGTCACGTTACAGATACGCAGTATTTT. The V gene is TRBV5-1, the J gene TRBJ2-3; no clear D. The CDR3 runs 14 residues. Trimming removed 1 base from V and 3 bases from J, with 9 bases in between. Germline CDR1 is SGHRS and CDR2 is YFSETQ.

This clonotype was seen at least ten times. The chain uses TRBV27 and TRBJ2-7; 11 bases align to TRBD2. The V gene end was trimmed by 5 bases and the J gene end by 6 bases; junction bases not matched to a gene: 9. This CDR3 is 15 amino acids long. Germline V lookup: CDR1 MNHEY, CDR2 SMNVEV (reference sequence). CDR3 loop: CASSLLAGGPGEQYF. Written as DNA, the CDR3 is TGTGCCAGCAGTCTATTAGCGGGGGGGCCAGGCGAGCAGTACTTC.

This clonotype ranks as medium-sized (0.01 to 0.1%). The genes are TRBV19 and TRBJ2-2; D not resolved. V was shortened by 4 bases and J by 3 bases, with 12 bases between the two germline ends. The V gene's germline CDR1 is LNHDA and CDR2 SQIVND (reference sequence). This CDR3 region has 15 residues. CDR3 nucleotides: TGTGCCAGTAGTACGCGGACCTGGGACACCGGGGAGCTGTTTTTT. Its protein is CASSTRTWDTGELFF.

This clonotype was counted only a few times. The J gene is TRBJ2-5, the V gene TRBV7-8; D possibly corresponds to TRBD1 (5 bases). The CDR3 spans 14 residues. The V gene's germline CDR1 is SGHVS and CDR2 FQNEAQ. The V end was cut by 2 bases, the J end by 5 bases, with 12 bases between. This chain's CDR3 is CASSLTAGQETQYF. In nucleotides, the CDR3 is TGTGCCAGCAGCTTAACTGCAGGGCAGGAGACCCAGTACTTC.

The sample holds many counts of this clonotype. The gene calls are TRBV4-2 and TRBJ1-2, with 8 bases identical to TRBD1. Germline loops: CDR1 LGHNA, CDR2 YNFKEQ. V shed 1 base, J shed 8 bases, and the junction held 9 bases outside the gene matches. The CDR3 has 15 residues. CDR3 sequence (DNA): TGTGCCAGCAGCCAAGTCACAGGGGGGGAAGGAGGCTACACCTTC. This gives the protein CASSQVTGGEGGYTF.

This clonotype has ten or more counts. The J gene is TRBJ2-7, the V gene TRBV30, with a tentative D call TRBD2 (5 bases). Germline V gene lookup returns CDR1 GTSNPN and CDR2 SVGIG (reference sequence). CDR3 size: 16 residues. The ends were cut back, 0 bases at V and 2 bases at J, with 17 bases in the middle. CDR3 sequence reads: CAWSVLGRTKTYEQYF. CDR3 DNA sequence: TGTGCCTGGAGTGTACTAGGGCGGACGAAGACCTACGAGCAGTACTTC.

The V call is TRBV7-9, the J call TRBJ2-7; 10 bases align to TRBD1. CDR3 length: 15 amino acids. Germline CDR1 and CDR2: SEHNR and FQNEAQ (reference sequence). V gave up 5 bases and J gave up 2 bases; unmatched junction bases: 6. This CDR3 reads CASSTRTGGAYEQYF. The CDR3 nucleotides are TGTGCCAGCAGCACCCGGACAGGGGGGGCCTACGAGCAGTACTTC.

This chain connects TRBV7-6 to TRBJ2-5; D is undetermined. Germline CDR1 and CDR2: SGHVS and FNYEAQ. The CDR3 has 13 residues. The V end was cut by 4 bases, the J end by 5 bases, with 11 bases between. The CDR3 here is CASSWGGWETQYF. CDR3 nucleotides: TGTGCCAGCAGCTGGGGTGGGTGGGAGACCCAGTACTTC.

This clonotype was counted a few times. CDR3 sequence: CASSLWQTKNTGELFF. In DNA form, the CDR3 reads TGTGCCAGCAGTTTGTGGCAGACCAAGAACACCGGGGAGCTGTTTTTT. The chain recombines TRBV28 with TRBJ2-2; D gene uncertain. Trimming took 3 bases from V and 1 from J, leaving 12 bases between them. This CDR3 spans 16 amino acids. CDR1 is MDHEN and CDR2 is SYDVKM in the germline V gene.

With regard to this clonotype: Possible read error: a much larger clone is one base away. The conserved phenylalanine or tryptophan is not found at the CDR3 terminus, so this likely reflects a read error. CDR3 sequence reads: CASSIDQAFPGELFL. The CDR3 nucleotides are TGTGCCAGTAGTATAGATCAGGCCTTCCCCGGGGAGCTGTTTCTT. J is TRBJ2-2 and V is TRBV19, with D uncertain. The CDR3 runs 15 residues. Per germline, CDR1 LNHDA and CDR2 SQIVND (reference sequence). With 0 bases removed from V and 6 bases from J, the gap between germline ends came to 11 bases.

The table lists this clonotype with a count of one. The chain couples TRBV5-1 to TRBJ2-5, with a weak D call TRBD1 (6 bases). The CDR3 extends over 14 amino acids. Germline V gives CDR1 SGHRS, CDR2 YFSETQ. V was clipped by 3 bases and J by 5 bases, with 14 bases between them. CDR3 bases: TGCGCCAGCAGCTCCGGGTTAGGGGGTGAGACCCAGTACTTC. Translating it yields CASSSGLGGETQYF.

This rearrangement joins TRBV6-5 to TRBJ2-7, with 7 bases aligning to TRBD2. Losses at the gene ends were 2 bases for V and 2 bases for J; bases not matched to a gene: 3. Germline lookup yields CDR1 MNHEY and CDR2 SVGAGI. This CDR3 contains 14 residues. The CDR3 DNA reads as TGTGCCAGCAGTTACGAGGGGACTACCTACGAGCAGTACTTC. This translates into CASSYEGTTYEQYF.

This clonotype has more than one count but fewer than ten. The chain carries TRBV13 and TRBJ1-6; the D is unclear. The germline V gene encodes CDR1 PRHDT and CDR2 FYEKMQ (reference sequence). The CDR3 consists of 12 residues. Trimming shortened V by 5 bases and J by 13 bases, and 12 bases separated the two germline ends. The CDR3 region is CASSIGRLPLHF. In nucleotides, the CDR3 is TGTGCCAGCAGCATCGGACGTCTCCCCCTCCACTTT.

V usage is TRBV20-1 and J usage is TRBJ1-6, with TRBD1 identical over 8 bases. V dropped 6 bases and J dropped 11; count of bases not matched to a gene: 15. CDR1 is DFQATT, CDR2 SNEGSKA, per germline (reference sequence). The CDR3 length is 15 residues. The CDR3 spells CSANGQGGALTPLHF. For the CDR3, the DNA is TGCAGTGCGAACGGACAGGGTGGTGCGTTGACACCCCTCCACTTT.

The V call is TRBV6-5, the J call TRBJ1-2; no firm D call. Germline values: CDR1 MNHEY, CDR2 SVGAGI. The CDR3 consists of 13 residues. V shed 8 bases and J shed 4 bases, with 14 bases lying between them. In DNA form, the CDR3 reads TGTGCCAGCCCGCCCCCAGGAATCTATGGCTACACCTTC. Translation gives CASPPPGIYGYTF.

Many counts were recorded for this clonotype. This chain connects TRBV7-9 to TRBJ1-2, with a tentative D call TRBD1 (6 bases). Trimming took 5 bases from V and 7 from J, leaving 17 bases between them. This CDR3 is built from 14 residues. Germline CDR1 SEHNR, CDR2 FQNEAQ (reference sequence). The CDR3 reads CASSPGMGGSGYTF. In DNA, the CDR3 is TGTGCCAGCAGCCCCGGTATGGGGGGCAGTGGCTACACCTTC. The full variable domain, with the rest looked up from reference TRBV7-9 and TRBJ1-2, is DTGVSQNPRHKITKRGQNVTFRCDPISEHNRLYWYRQTLGQGPEFLTYFQNEAQLEKSRLLSDRFSAERPKGSFSTLEIQRTEQGDSAMYLCASSPGMGGSGYTFGSGTRLTVV.

This clonotype has ten or more counts. The J gene is TRBJ1-2, the V gene TRBV6-5, with no clear D. V lost 6 bases and J lost 7, with 12 bases in between. The CDR3 sequence is 12 residues long. Germline-derived CDR1 and CDR2 are MNHEY and SVGAGI. CDR3 DNA: TGTGCCAGCAGCCCGCTGGGCGGTGGCTACACCTTC. Protein product: CASSPLGGGYTF.

Sample share makes this clonotype medium-sized. The J gene is TRBJ1-2, the V gene TRBV7-3; 10 bases map to TRBD1. V lost 4 bases, J lost 2 bases, and 1 base stayed unmatched. There are 14 residues in the CDR3. Germline V lookup: CDR1 SGHTA, CDR2 FQGTGA. CDR3 in DNA: TGTGCCAGCAGCTCGGACAGGGGGAACTATGGCTACACCTTC. This encodes CASSSDRGNYGYTF.

This clonotype is medium-sized by share. The chain recombines TRBV7-8 with TRBJ2-7; D is possibly TRBD2 (5 bases). This CDR3 is built from 15 residues. V was trimmed by 1 base and J by 2 bases, leaving 12 bases between them. Germline CDR1 and CDR2: SGHVS and FQNEAQ. The CDR3 sequence: CASSLETGFTYEQYF. CDR3 DNA: TGTGCCAGCAGCTTAGAGACGGGATTTACCTACGAGCAGTACTTC. Based on the CDR3 plus reference TRBV7-8 and TRBJ2-7, the full variable domain is GAGVSQSPRYKVAKRGQDVALRCDPISGHVSLFWYQQALGQGPEFLTYFQNEAQLDKSGLPSDRFFAERPEGSVSTLKIQRTQQEDSAVYLCASSLETGFTYEQYFGPGTRLTVT.

The table lists this clonotype with a few counts. V usage is TRBV11-2 and J usage is TRBJ2-7; D unresolved. V lost 1 base and J lost 5, with 6 bases in between. Germline lookup yields CDR1 SGHAT and CDR2 FQNNGV. The CDR3 is 12 amino acids. The DNA of the CDR3 is TGTGCCAGCAGCTTAGGATCCCACGAGCAGTACTTC. Amino acids: CASSLGSHEQYF.

The chain recombines TRBV2 with TRBJ1-4, with D hard to call. Looked up from germline, CDR1 is SNHLY and CDR2 is FYNNEI. The V end was cut by 1 base, the J end by 10 bases, with 4 bases between. This CDR3 is built from 11 residues. This chain's CDR3 is CASSEGRKLFF. CDR3 coding DNA: TGTGCCAGCAGTGAAGGCCGAAAACTGTTTTTT.